The next 11 T cell receptor beta chains were all read from a single sample in a study of shared clonotypes between healthy human individuals. Sequenced by immunoSEQ multiplex PCR; TCRdb stores in-frame clones only, minus some. This table holds millions of clones, approximately 93% found once. The sequenced sample was naive CD4+ T cells from PBMCs. Noted subset: CD45RA+ positively selected. These receptors came from a man aged 18 to 29 in good health. Some clones in this sample may be carry-over from other donors' samples.

The CDR3 loop reads CASRNQGLNTEAFF. In DNA form, the CDR3 reads TGTGCCAGTAGAAACCAGGGACTAAACACTGAAGCTTTCTTT. The gene calls are TRBV19 and TRBJ1-1, with TRBD1 as a possible D gene (5 bases). V shed 6 bases and J shed 2 bases, with 13 bases lying between them. Germline loops: CDR1 LNHDA, CDR2 SQIVND (reference sequence). The length of the CDR3 is 14 residues.

The chain employs TRBV13 and TRBJ2-2, with 7 bases matching TRBD2. V gave up 5 bases and J gave up 1 base; unmatched junction bases: 4. The CDR3 loop spans 15 amino acids. CDR1 and CDR2 from the germline V gene are PRHDT and FYEKMQ (reference sequence). The CDR3 region is CASSPRGRNTGELFF. The CDR3 DNA follows: TGTGCCAGCAGCCCGCGCGGGAGGAACACCGGGGAGCTGTTTTTT. The full variable domain, with the rest looked up from reference TRBV13 and TRBJ2-2, is AAGVIQSPRHLIKEKRETATLKCYPIPRHDTVYWYQQGPGQDPQFLISFYEKMQSDKGSIPDRFSAQQFSDYHSELNMSSLELGDSALYFCASSPRGRNTGELFFGEGSRLTVL.

As for this clone: Other DNA sequences from this sample encode an identical CDR3 as well. The J gene is TRBJ2-2, the V gene TRBV9; D not certain. Looked up from germline, CDR1 is SGDLS and CDR2 is YYNGEE. V was trimmed by 0 bases and J by 6 bases, leaving 6 bases between them. CDR3 length: 13 residues. The CDR3 DNA sequence: TGTGCCAGCAGCGTAGTTCCCCCCGGGGAGCTGTTTTTT. Encoded protein: CASSVVPPGELFF.

This rearrangement joins TRBV4-3 to TRBJ2-3; TRBD2 matches at 10 bases. The V segment lost 4 bases and the J segment 2 bases; nucleotides outside the gene matches: 3. From germline, CDR1 is LGHNA and CDR2 YSLEER. CDR3 length: 15 amino acids. The CDR3: CASSRTSGTTDTQYF. The DNA for the CDR3 is TGCGCCAGCAGCCGGACTAGCGGAACCACAGATACGCAGTATTTT.

This rearrangement joins TRBV28 to TRBJ1-5; TRBD1 might be the D (6 bases). V shed 2 bases and J shed 0 bases, with 14 bases lying between them. Germline CDR1 is MDHEN and CDR2 is SYDVKM. CDR3 length: 17 residues. The CDR3 coding sequence is TGTGCCAGCAGTTTACGGCTGACAGGTTATAGCAATCAGCCCCAGCATTTT. Encoded protein: CASSLRLTGYSNQPQHF.

V and J are TRBV18 and TRBJ2-7, with 10 bases lining up with TRBD1. Germline V gene data show CDR1 as KGHSH and CDR2 as LQKENI. The CDR3 is 14 residues long. V shed 3 bases, J shed 5 bases, and the junction held 4 bases outside the gene matches. In DNA, the CDR3 is TGTGCCAGCTCACCTTTTGGGACAGGGGACGAGCAGTACTTC. Translation: CASSPFGTGDEQYF. The whole variable domain, filled in from reference TRBV18 and TRBJ2-7, reads NAGVMQNPRHLVRRRGQEARLRCSPMKGHSHVYWYRQLPEEGLKFMVYLQKENIIDESGMPKERFSAEFPKEGPSILRIQQVVRGDSAAYFCASSPFGTGDEQYFGPGTRLTVT.

V is TRBV6-5 and J is TRBJ2-3; D possibly matches TRBD1 or TRBD2 (6 bases each). V lost 6 bases and J lost 3, with 10 bases in between. CDR1 MNHEY and CDR2 SVGAGI come from the germline V gene. The CDR3 loop spans 13 amino acids. CDR3 amino acids: CASREGVTDTQYF. DNA of the CDR3: TGTGCCAGCAGGGAGGGGGTAACAGATACGCAGTATTTT.

This clone showed up just once. This rearrangement joins TRBV4-1 to TRBJ2-1; TRBD2 agrees at 9 bases. The length of the CDR3 is 15 residues. Unmatched junction bases numbered 8, after V lost 5 bases and J lost 6 bases. CDR1 and CDR2 (germline): MGHRA, YSYEKL. The CDR3 protein is CASSSKREVGNEQFF. The CDR3 DNA is TGCGCCAGCAGCTCAAAGCGGGAGGTAGGCAATGAGCAGTTCTTC.

The gene calls are TRBV7-9 and TRBJ2-7; weak D call: TRBD2 (6 bases). CDR3 length: 16 amino acids. Trimming left V 0 bases short and J 0 bases short, with 12 bases between. The germline gives CDR1 SEHNR, CDR2 FQNEAQ (reference sequence). The CDR3 nucleotides are TGTGCCAGCAGCTTAGCGGGAGGTGGAAGCTCCTACGAGCAGTACTTC. Protein: CASSLAGGGSSYEQYF.

V usage is TRBV27 and J usage is TRBJ2-2; the D gene is possibly TRBD2 (6 bases). Germline-derived CDR1 and CDR2 are MNHEY and SMNVEV (reference sequence). Trimming left V 4 bases short and J 0 bases short, with 12 bases between. The CDR3 consists of 16 residues. The CDR3 loop is CASSSRGGSNTGELFF. DNA for the CDR3: TGTGCCAGCAGTTCAAGGGGAGGTTCGAACACCGGGGAGCTGTTTTTT.

The rearrangement joins TRBV9 to TRBJ1-2; TRBD1 matches 9 bases. From germline, CDR1 is SGDLS and CDR2 YYNGEE. The CDR3 covers 17 residues. V was pared by 0 bases and J by 7 bases, with 13 bases of the junction left unmatched. The CDR3 here is CASSVDPTGTGFGGYTF. Written as DNA, the CDR3 is TGTGCCAGCAGCGTAGACCCCACCGGGACAGGGTTTGGTGGCTACACCTTC. Combining the CDR3 with reference TRBV9 and TRBJ1-2 gives the whole variable domain DSGVTQTPKHLITATGQRVTLRCSPRSGDLSVYWYQQSLDQGLQFLIQYYNGEERAKGNILERFSAQQFPDLHSELNLSSLELGDSALYFCASSVDPTGTGFGGYTFGSGTRLTVV.